This T cell receptor (beta chain) comes out of a study of molecular identifiers for immune sequencing clone quantification. Bulk TCR libraries were made with methods that had been previously described and with listed TCR primers. TCRdb reanalysed the PCR reads using MiXCR and keeps one entry per CDR3 protein. Of more than 50,000 distinct CDR3 sequences in the sample, about 20% were seen once. Germline loops: CDR1 SGHVS, CDR2 FNYEAQ. The V gene lost 5 bases and the J gene lost 7 bases, with 9 bases spanning the gap. The CDR3 contains 12 residues. Sorted naive CD8 T cells were those defined as CD8+CD4-CCR7+CD45RA+.

The gene calls are TRBV7-6 and TRBJ2-1, with unresolved D. Material for sequencing was naive CD8+ T cells from blood, with Jurkat cell RNA spiked in. Subset of the sample: FACS-sorted CD8+CD4-CCR7+CD45RA+ naive T cells. The receptor comes from a human donor in good health. Some libraries in this study had Jurkat cell RNA spiked in. The CDR3 nucleotides read TGTGCCAGCAGCCCGATAGGGAATGAGCAGTTCTTC. It is translated as CASSPIGNEQFF. The full variable domain, with the rest looked up from reference TRBV7-6 and TRBJ2-1, is GAGVSQSPRYKVTKRGQDVALRCDPISGHVSLYWYRQALGQGPEFLTYFNYEAQQDKSGLPNDRFSAERPEGSISTLTIQRTEQRDSAMYRCASSPIGNEQFFGPGTRLTVL.